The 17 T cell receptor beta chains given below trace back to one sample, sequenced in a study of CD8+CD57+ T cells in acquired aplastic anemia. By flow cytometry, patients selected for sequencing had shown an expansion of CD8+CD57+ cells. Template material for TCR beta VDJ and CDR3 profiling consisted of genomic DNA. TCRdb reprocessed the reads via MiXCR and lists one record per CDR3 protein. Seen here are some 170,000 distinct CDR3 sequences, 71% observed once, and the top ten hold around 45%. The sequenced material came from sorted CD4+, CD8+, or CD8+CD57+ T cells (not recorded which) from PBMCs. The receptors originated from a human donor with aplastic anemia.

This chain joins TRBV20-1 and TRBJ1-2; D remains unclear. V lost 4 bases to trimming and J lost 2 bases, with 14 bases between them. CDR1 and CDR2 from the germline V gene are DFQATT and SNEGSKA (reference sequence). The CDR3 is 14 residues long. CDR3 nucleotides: TGCAGTGCTACGATTCGGGGTTTCAACTATGGCTACACCTTC. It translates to CSATIRGFNYGYTF.

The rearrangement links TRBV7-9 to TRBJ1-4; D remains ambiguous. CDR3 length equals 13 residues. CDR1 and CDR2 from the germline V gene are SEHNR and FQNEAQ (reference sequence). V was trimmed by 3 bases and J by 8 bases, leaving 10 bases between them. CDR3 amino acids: CASSLWMVEKLFF. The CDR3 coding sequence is TGTGCCAGCAGCTTGTGGATGGTGGAAAAACTGTTTTTT.

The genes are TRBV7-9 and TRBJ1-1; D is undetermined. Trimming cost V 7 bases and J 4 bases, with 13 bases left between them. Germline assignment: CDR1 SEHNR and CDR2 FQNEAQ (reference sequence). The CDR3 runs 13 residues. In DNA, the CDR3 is TGTGCCAGCATCCCCGATCGGGCCACTGAAGCTTTCTTT. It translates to CASIPDRATEAFF.

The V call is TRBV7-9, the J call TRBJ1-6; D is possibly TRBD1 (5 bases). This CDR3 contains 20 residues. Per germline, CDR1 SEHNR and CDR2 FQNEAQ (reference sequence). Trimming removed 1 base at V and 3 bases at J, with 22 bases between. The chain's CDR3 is CASSLEVPDRLDIYNSPLHF. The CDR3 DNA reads TGTGCCAGCAGCTTAGAAGTTCCCGACCGGTTGGACATCTATAATTCACCCCTCCACTTT.

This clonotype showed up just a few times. CDR3 DNA: TGTGCCAGCAGTTTAGGAGTGGGGGGGGCGGTGGACGAGCAGTACGTC. Its translation: CASSLGVGGAVDEQYV. The V gene is TRBV28, the J gene TRBJ2-7, with D perhaps TRBD2 (7 bases). The CDR3 has 16 amino acids. From germline, CDR1 is MDHEN and CDR2 SYDVKM. Trimming removed 2 bases from V and 5 bases from J, with 19 bases in between.

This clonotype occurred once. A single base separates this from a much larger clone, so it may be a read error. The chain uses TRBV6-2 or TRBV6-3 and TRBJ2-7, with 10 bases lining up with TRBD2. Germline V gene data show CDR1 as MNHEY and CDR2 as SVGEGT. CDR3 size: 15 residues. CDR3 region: CAGSYDSSGSHEQYF. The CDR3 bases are TGTGCCGGCAGTTACGATTCTAGCGGGAGCCACGAGCAGTACTTC.

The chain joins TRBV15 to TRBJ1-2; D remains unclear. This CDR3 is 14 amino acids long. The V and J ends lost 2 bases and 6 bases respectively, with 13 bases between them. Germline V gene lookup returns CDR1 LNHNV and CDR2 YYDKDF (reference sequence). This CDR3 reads CATSRSLERDGYTF. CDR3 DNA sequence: TGTGCCACCAGCAGAAGTCTTGAAAGGGATGGCTACACCTTC.

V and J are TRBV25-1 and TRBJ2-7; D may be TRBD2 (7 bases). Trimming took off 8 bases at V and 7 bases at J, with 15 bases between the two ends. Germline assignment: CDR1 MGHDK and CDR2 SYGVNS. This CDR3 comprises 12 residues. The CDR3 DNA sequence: TGTGCCAGCTCTAGGGGGGGGCGTGAGCAGTACTTC. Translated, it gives CASSRGGREQYF.

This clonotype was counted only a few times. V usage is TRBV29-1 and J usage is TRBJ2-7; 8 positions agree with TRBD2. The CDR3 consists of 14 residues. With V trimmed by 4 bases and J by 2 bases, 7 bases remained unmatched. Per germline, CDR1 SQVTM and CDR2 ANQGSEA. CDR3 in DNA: TGCAGCGTTGTAATGGCGGGGGGTACCTACGAGCAGTACTTC. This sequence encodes CSVVMAGGTYEQYF.

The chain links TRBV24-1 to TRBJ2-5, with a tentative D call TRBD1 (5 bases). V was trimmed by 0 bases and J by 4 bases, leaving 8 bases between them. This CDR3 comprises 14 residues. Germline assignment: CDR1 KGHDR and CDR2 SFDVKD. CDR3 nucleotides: TGTGCCACCAGTGATTTGGCTCAGGGAGAGACCCAGTACTTC. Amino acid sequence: CATSDLAQGETQYF.

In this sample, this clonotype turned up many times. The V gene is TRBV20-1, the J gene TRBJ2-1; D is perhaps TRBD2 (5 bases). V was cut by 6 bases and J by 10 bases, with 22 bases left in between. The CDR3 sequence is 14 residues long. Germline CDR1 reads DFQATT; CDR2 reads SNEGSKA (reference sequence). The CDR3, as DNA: TGCAGTGCCAGCAGTGACTCGGGGAGCGGAGAGCAGTTCTTC. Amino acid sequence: CSASSDSGSGEQFF.

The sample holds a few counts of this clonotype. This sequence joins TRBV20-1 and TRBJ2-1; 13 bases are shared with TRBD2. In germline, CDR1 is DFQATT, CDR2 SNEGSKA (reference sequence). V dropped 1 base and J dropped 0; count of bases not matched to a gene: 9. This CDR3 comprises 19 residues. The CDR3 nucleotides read TGCAGTGCTAGAGTCGGGACTAGCGGGGTCCCGAGCTCCTACAATGAGCAGTTCTTC. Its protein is CSARVGTSGVPSSYNEQFF.

The CDR3 loop is CASSSRHFTRNTIYF. CDR3 DNA: TGTGCCAGCAGCTCGCGCCACTTCACTCGAAACACCATATATTTT. The chain recombines TRBV7-9 with TRBJ1-3; D gene ambiguous. Germline V gene sequence: CDR1 SEHNR, CDR2 FQNEAQ (reference sequence). The CDR3 length is 15 residues. V lost 4 bases and J lost 5, with 15 bases in between.

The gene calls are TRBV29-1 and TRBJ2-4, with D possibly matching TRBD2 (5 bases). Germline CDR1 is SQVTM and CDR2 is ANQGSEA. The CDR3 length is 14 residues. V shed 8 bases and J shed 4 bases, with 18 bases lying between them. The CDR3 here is CSPASRVAKNIQYF. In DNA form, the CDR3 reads TGCAGCCCCGCGTCGAGGGTCGCGAAAAACATTCAGTACTTC. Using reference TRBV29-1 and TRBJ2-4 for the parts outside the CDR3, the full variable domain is SAVISQKPSRDICQRGTSLTIQCQVDSQVTMMFWYRQQPGQSLTLIATANQGSEATYESGFVIDKFPISRPNLTFSTLTVSNMSPEDSSIYLCSPASRVAKNIQYFGAGTRLSVL.

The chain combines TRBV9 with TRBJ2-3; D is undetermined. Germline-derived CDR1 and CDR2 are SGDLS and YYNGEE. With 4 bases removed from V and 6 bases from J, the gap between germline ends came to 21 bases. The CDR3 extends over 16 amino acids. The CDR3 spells CASSQGIAAMGDTQYF. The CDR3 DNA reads TGTGCCAGCAGCCAAGGTATCGCGGCCATGGGGGATACGCAGTATTTT. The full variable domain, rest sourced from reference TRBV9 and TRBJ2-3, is DSGVTQTPKHLITATGQRVTLRCSPRSGDLSVYWYQQSLDQGLQFLIQYYNGEERAKGNILERFSAQQFPDLHSELNLSSLELGDSALYFCASSQGIAAMGDTQYFGPGTRLTVL.

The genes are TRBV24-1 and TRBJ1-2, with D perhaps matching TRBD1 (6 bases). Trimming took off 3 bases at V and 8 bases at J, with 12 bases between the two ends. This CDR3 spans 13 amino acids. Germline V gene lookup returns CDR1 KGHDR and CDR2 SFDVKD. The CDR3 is CATSDRGDWGYTF. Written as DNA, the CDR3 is TGTGCCACCAGTGATAGGGGGGACTGGGGCTACACCTTC.

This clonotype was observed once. This CDR3 reads CASSSFRDLNEKLFF. Here the CDR3 DNA reads TGTGCCAGCAGTTCATTCAGGGACCTTAATGAAAAACTGTTTTTT. The chain has TRBV5-4 and TRBJ1-4, with D maybe TRBD1 (5 bases). Germline V gene data show CDR1 as SGHNT and CDR2 as YYREEE (reference sequence). V lost 5 bases and J 4 bases, leaving 15 bases between the germline ends. This CDR3 is built from 15 residues.